Shown below are 31 T cell receptor beta chains from a single sample sequenced in a study of blood T cell repertoires in COVID-19. The protocol was immunoSEQ multiplex PCR, while the TCRdb copy is restricted to in-frame clones and leaves out a portion. The table has some 290,000 clones, 85% to 90% seen once. The sequenced material came from peripheral blood. These receptors came from a woman aged 25-40 years with COVID-19, enrolled during active disease.

The rearrangement links TRBV20-1 to TRBJ2-5, with unresolved D. V was shortened by 3 bases and J by 3 bases, with 8 bases between the two germline ends. The CDR3 extends over 12 amino acids. Germline V gene sequence: CDR1 DFQATT, CDR2 SNEGSKA (reference sequence). CDR3 coding DNA: TGCAGTGCTAGTCTCGGAGAAGAGACCCAGTACTTC. Its translation: CSASLGEETQYF.

The chain recombines TRBV19 with TRBJ2-1, with TRBD1 matching 7 bases. Germline trimming cut 6 bases from V and 4 bases from J; bases unmatched to any gene: 9. Germline lookup yields CDR1 LNHDA and CDR2 SQIVND (reference sequence). CDR3 length: 15 residues. The CDR3, as DNA: TGTGCCAGTAGCAGGAGTAGACAGGGATACAATGAGCAGTTCTTC. As protein: CASSRSRQGYNEQFF. The entire variable domain, with the rest obtained from reference TRBV19 and TRBJ2-1, is as follows: DGGITQSPKYLFRKEGQNVTLSCEQNLNHDAMYWYRQDPGQGLRLIYYSQIVNDFQKGDIAEGYSVSREKKESFPLTVTSAQKNPTAFYLCASSRSRQGYNEQFFGPGTRLTVL.

The genes are TRBV7-9 and TRBJ1-2, with TRBD1 matching 7 bases. V lost 2 bases, J lost 1 base, and 4 bases stayed unmatched. This CDR3 is 15 amino acids long. CDR1 is SEHNR and CDR2 is FQNEAQ in the germline V gene (reference sequence). The CDR3 nucleotides read TGTGCCAGCAGCTTAACCGCAGGGGGTAACTATGGCTACACCTTC. Protein sequence: CASSLTAGGNYGYTF.

This clone was counted a single time. V is TRBV15 and J is TRBJ2-7; 9 positions match TRBD1. The germline gives CDR1 LNHNV, CDR2 YYDKDF (reference sequence). This CDR3 contains 15 residues. With 0 bases clipped from V and 6 bases from J, the junction kept 6 bases outside the gene matches. The CDR3 coding sequence is TGTGCCACCAGCAGAGATGGCGGGACAGGGTCCGAGCAGTACTTC. Protein sequence: CATSRDGGTGSEQYF.

A single count supports this clone. V gene TRBV4-1 combines with J gene TRBJ2-1, with TRBD2 matching 7 bases. Germline CDR1 is MGHRA and CDR2 is YSYEKL. The CDR3 covers 17 residues. Trimming at V came to 0 bases and at J to 1 base, leaving 6 bases not matched to a gene. CDR3 DNA: TGCGCCAGCAGCCAAGAGAGCCCAGCGGGATCCTACAATGAGCAGTTCTTC. The encoded protein is CASSQESPAGSYNEQFF.

The V and J genes are TRBV21-1 and TRBJ1-6. TRBV21-1 is designated a pseudogene. This CDR3 comprises 17 residues. The CDR3 loop reads CASSKATPGLYNSPLHF. The CDR3 nucleotides read TGTGCCAGCAGCAAAGCGACGCCGGGACTGTATAATTCACCCCTCCACTTT.

V usage is TRBV5-6 and J usage is TRBJ2-3; tentative D call: TRBD1 (6 bases). This CDR3 is built from 16 residues. Germline CDR1 is SGHDT and CDR2 is YYEEEE. V was shortened by 0 bases and J by 5 bases, with 16 bases between the two germline ends. CDR3 region: CASSLAGVAGEDTQYF. The CDR3 nucleotides read TGTGCCAGCAGCTTGGCAGGTGTAGCAGGGGAAGATACGCAGTATTTT.

V is TRBV28 and J is TRBJ1-2; 9 bases match TRBD1. J gave up 6 bases and V 3 bases, and 5 bases lay outside the gene matches. CDR1 is MDHEN, CDR2 SYDVKM, per germline. This CDR3 has 14 residues. CDR3 coding DNA: TGTGCCAGCAGTTTTAACAGGGGGCTGGATGGCTACACCTTC. This codes for CASSFNRGLDGYTF.

V gene TRBV27 combines with J gene TRBJ2-2; 10 bases fit TRBD1. In germline, CDR1 is MNHEY, CDR2 SMNVEV (reference sequence). This CDR3 has 15 amino acids. Trimming cost V 4 bases and J 7 bases; bases outside gene matches: 6. CDR3: CASSSGQGRVGELFF. The DNA of the CDR3 is TGTGCCAGCAGTTCGGGACAGGGGAGGGTCGGGGAGCTGTTTTTT.

The chain has TRBV3-1 (or the pseudogene TRBV3-2) and TRBJ1-1; 9 bases fit TRBD1. The CDR3 loop spans 16 amino acids. V was pared by 6 bases and J by 1 base, with 9 bases of the junction left unmatched. The germline V gene has CDR1 LGHDT and CDR2 YNNKEL (reference sequence). CDR3 in amino acids: CASRTTGGAGNTEAFF. CDR3 nucleotides: TGTGCCAGCAGAACAACAGGGGGCGCCGGGAACACTGAAGCTTTCTTT.

The genes are TRBV29-1 and TRBJ2-1; 14 positions agree with TRBD2. The CDR3 is 19 residues long. V dropped 8 bases and J dropped 1; count of bases not matched to a gene: 16. Looked up from germline, CDR1 is SQVTM and CDR2 is ANQGSEA. The DNA for the CDR3 is TGCAGCTGTACCCCCACCGGGACTAGCGGGGGCCGATCCTACAATGAGCAGTTCTTC. It codes for CSCTPTGTSGGRSYNEQFF.

The chain is built from TRBV5-1 and TRBJ2-2, with TRBD1 identical over 9 bases. The CDR3 length is 19 residues. The germline V gene has CDR1 SGHRS and CDR2 YFSETQ. J was trimmed by 5 bases and V by 4 bases; bases with no gene match: 18. The CDR3 reads CASSAPPGQGNLFTGELFF. CDR3 sequence (DNA): TGCGCCAGCAGCGCTCCACCGGGACAGGGCAATCTTTTTACCGGGGAGCTGTTTTTT.

The rearrangement links TRBV28 to TRBJ1-2, with 11 bases that match TRBD1. V lost 5 bases and J lost 7; bases outside the gene matches: 12. From germline, CDR1 is MDHEN and CDR2 SYDVKM. The CDR3 sequence is 16 residues long. The CDR3 sequence: CASSDSGTGGLGGYTF. The CDR3 DNA is TGTGCCAGCAGTGACTCCGGGACAGGGGGTCTCGGTGGCTACACCTTC.

The chain recombines TRBV19 with TRBJ1-1; no reliable D call. V lost 7 bases to trimming and J lost 3 bases, with 15 bases between them. CDR1 is LNHDA and CDR2 is SQIVND in the germline V gene (reference sequence). The CDR3 sequence is 14 residues long. This CDR3 is CASTYSGVYTEAFF. CDR3 nucleotides: TGTGCCAGTACTTATTCCGGGGTGTACACTGAAGCTTTCTTT.

The gene calls are TRBV29-1 and TRBJ1-2, with 9 bases lining up with TRBD1. The CDR3 is 15 residues long. Germline V gene lookup returns CDR1 SQVTM and CDR2 ANQGSEA. Germline trimming cut 2 bases from V and 7 bases from J; bases unmatched to any gene: 11. The CDR3, as DNA: TGCAGCGTTGAACCGCCGGAGGGACAGGGTCCTGGCTACACCTTC. This sequence encodes CSVEPPEGQGPGYTF.

In its sample, this clone was seen a few times. V usage is TRBV5-1 and J usage is TRBJ1-2, with 9 bases lining up with TRBD1. This CDR3 is built from 15 residues. The junction had 12 bases not matched to a gene; V was cut back by 4 bases and J by 8 bases. The germline V gene encodes CDR1 SGHRS and CDR2 YFSETQ. Written as DNA, the CDR3 is TGCGCCAGCAGCGTGGCGGGACAGGGCGTTTGGGGCTACACCTTC. It encodes CASSVAGQGVWGYTF.

The chain uses TRBV6-5 and TRBJ1-5; 9 bases map to TRBD1. Germline trimming cut 5 bases from V and 4 bases from J; bases unmatched to any gene: 6. There are 15 residues in the CDR3. Germline assignment: CDR1 MNHEY and CDR2 SVGAGI. CDR3 protein: CASSLQGAPNQPQHF. The CDR3 nucleotides read TGTGCCAGCAGTCTACAGGGGGCCCCGAATCAGCCCCAGCATTTT.

The chain combines TRBV28 with TRBJ2-7; a weak D match, TRBD2 (6 bases). Germline V gene lookup returns CDR1 MDHEN and CDR2 SYDVKM. The CDR3 runs 13 residues. The V end was cut by 5 bases, the J end by 6 bases, with 14 bases between. The CDR3 region has the DNA TGTGCCAGCAGTGCCCCCCTGGGAGGCGAGCAGTACTTC. Protein sequence: CASSAPLGGEQYF.

This chain links TRBV20-1 with TRBJ1-2; 7 bases match TRBD1. The V gene's germline CDR1 is DFQATT and CDR2 SNEGSKA (reference sequence). This CDR3 contains 11 residues. The V segment lost 7 bases and the J segment 8 bases; nucleotides outside the gene matches: 7. For the CDR3, the DNA is TGCAGTGTCCACTACAGGGGCGGCTACACCTTC. Protein sequence: CSVHYRGGYTF.

The chain joins TRBV19 to TRBJ1-2; D is perhaps TRBD1 (6 bases). The CDR3 has 14 amino acids. V shed 8 bases and J shed 8 bases, with 21 bases lying between them. Per germline, CDR1 LNHDA and CDR2 SQIVND (reference sequence). The DNA of the CDR3 is TGTGCCAGTTTTCATCCAGCAGGGGCTGGCGGCTACACCTTC. It encodes CASFHPAGAGGYTF.

V usage is TRBV19 and J usage is TRBJ2-1, with D perhaps matching TRBD2 (6 bases). The CDR3 has 13 amino acids. V lost 7 bases, J lost 5 bases, and 12 bases lay in between. The germline gives CDR1 LNHDA, CDR2 SQIVND (reference sequence). The CDR3 DNA follows: TGTGCCAGTACCATAGGAGGGGACAATGAGCAGTTCTTC. It is translated as CASTIGGDNEQFF.

This clone was seen only a few times. The chain is built from TRBV12-3 or TRBV12-4 and TRBJ2-4; 9 nucleotides align to TRBD1. Trimming cost V 6 bases and J 6 bases; bases outside gene matches: 3. The CDR3 length is 13 residues. This CDR3 is CASSPGQGNIQYF. As DNA, the CDR3 is TGTGCCAGCAGCCCGGGACAGGGAAACATTCAGTACTTC.

The chain couples TRBV5-1 to TRBJ2-3; 15 bases map to TRBD2. The germline V gene has CDR1 SGHRS and CDR2 YFSETQ. J was trimmed by 4 bases and V by 5 bases; bases with no gene match: 8. This CDR3 comprises 17 residues. This CDR3 is CASRGTSGGHGPDTQYF. As DNA, the CDR3 is TGCGCCAGCAGAGGGACTAGCGGGGGGCATGGCCCAGATACGCAGTATTTT.

This rearrangement joins TRBV24-1 to TRBJ1-2; possibly TRBD1 for D (6 bases). Germline CDR1 KGHDR, CDR2 SFDVKD. Trimming removed 4 bases from V and 4 bases from J, with 9 bases in between. This CDR3 has 13 residues. In DNA, the CDR3 is TGTGCCACCAGTGAAGGGGGTTTCTATGGCTACACCTTC. This encodes CATSEGGFYGYTF.

V is TRBV5-5 and J is TRBJ1-1, with 9 bases matching TRBD1. This CDR3 region has 15 residues. Trimming at V came to 4 bases and at J to 3 bases, leaving 7 bases not matched to a gene. Germline V gives CDR1 SGHKS, CDR2 YYEKEE (reference sequence). The CDR3 DNA reads TGTGCCAGCAGCGACAATCACAGGGGGCACACTGAAGCTTTCTTT. Encoded protein: CASSDNHRGHTEAFF. Together with reference TRBV5-5 and TRBJ1-1, the CDR3 gives the full variable domain: DAGVTQSPTHLIKTRGQQVTLRCSPISGHKSVSWYQQVLGQGPQFIFQYYEKEERGRGNFPDRFSARQFPNYSSELNVNALLLGDSALYLCASSDNHRGHTEAFFGQGTRLTVV.

The V and J genes are TRBV9 and TRBJ1-1; possible D gene TRBD1, 6 bases. Looked up from germline, CDR1 is SGDLS and CDR2 is YYNGEE. V was cut by 4 bases and J by 0 bases, with 16 bases left in between. This CDR3 has 16 amino acids. For the CDR3, the DNA is TGTGCCAGCAGCCGACTTAACAGGGCTATGAACACTGAAGCTTTCTTT. Translated, it gives CASSRLNRAMNTEAFF.

This sequence joins TRBV11-2 and TRBJ2-3; 8 bases agree with TRBD2. The length of the CDR3 is 15 residues. Unmatched junction bases numbered 15, after V lost 5 bases and J lost 11 bases. In germline, CDR1 is SGHAT, CDR2 FQNNGV. The CDR3 region is CASSRLNRLAQGQYF. The CDR3 DNA reads TGTGCCAGCAGCCGCCTAAATCGACTAGCGCAGGGGCAGTATTTT.

J is TRBJ1-2 and V is TRBV6-5; D might be TRBD1 (6 bases). The CDR3 totals 13 residues. Trimming pared 6 bases from V and 2 bases from J, leaving 10 bases between. The V gene's germline CDR1 is MNHEY and CDR2 SVGAGI. CDR3 bases: TGTGCCAGCAGGGCGGACAGAAACTATGGCTACACCTTC. Translating it yields CASRADRNYGYTF.

V is TRBV5-4 and J is TRBJ2-3, with TRBD1 matching over 11 bases. CDR3 length equals 16 residues. Germline loops: CDR1 SGHNT, CDR2 YYREEE (reference sequence). V lost 3 bases and J lost 3; bases outside the gene matches: 6. CDR3 in amino acids: CASSSGGQGATDTQYF. The CDR3 DNA is TGTGCCAGCAGCTCCGGCGGACAGGGGGCAACAGATACGCAGTATTTT.

CDR3 residues: CASSFNRETEAFF. DNA for the CDR3: TGTGCCAGCAGTTTCAACAGGGAGACTGAAGCTTTCTTT. This chain joins TRBV12-3 or TRBV12-4 and TRBJ1-1; D is possibly TRBD1 (6 bases). V was trimmed by 3 bases and J by 5 bases, leaving 10 bases between them. This CDR3 is built from 13 residues.

The rearrangement joins TRBV4-1 to TRBJ2-7; the match to TRBD2 covers 8 bases. V lost 0 bases and J lost 3; bases outside the gene matches: 4. Per germline, CDR1 MGHRA and CDR2 YSYEKL. The CDR3 length is 15 residues. The CDR3: CASSQDVLADYEQYF. The CDR3 region has the DNA TGCGCCAGCAGCCAAGATGTACTAGCGGACTACGAGCAGTACTTC.